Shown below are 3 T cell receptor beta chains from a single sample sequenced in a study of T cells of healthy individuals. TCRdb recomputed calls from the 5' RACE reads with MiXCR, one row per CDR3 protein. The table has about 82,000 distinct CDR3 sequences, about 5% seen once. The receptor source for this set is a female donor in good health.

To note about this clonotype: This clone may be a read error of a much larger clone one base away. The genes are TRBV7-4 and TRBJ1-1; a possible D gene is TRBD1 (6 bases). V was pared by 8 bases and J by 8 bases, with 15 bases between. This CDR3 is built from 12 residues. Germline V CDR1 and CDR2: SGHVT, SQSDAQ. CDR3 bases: TGTGCCAGCCTACCTCGCGGGGGCGAAGCTTTCTTT. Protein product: CASLPRGGEAFF.

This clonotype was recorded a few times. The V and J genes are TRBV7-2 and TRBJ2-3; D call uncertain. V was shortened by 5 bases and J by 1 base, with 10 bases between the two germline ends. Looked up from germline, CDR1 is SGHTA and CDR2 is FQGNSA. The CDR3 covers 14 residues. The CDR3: CASSPSLRTDTQYF. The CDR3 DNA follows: TGTGCCAGCAGCCCCTCTCTCCGCACAGATACGCAGTATTTT.

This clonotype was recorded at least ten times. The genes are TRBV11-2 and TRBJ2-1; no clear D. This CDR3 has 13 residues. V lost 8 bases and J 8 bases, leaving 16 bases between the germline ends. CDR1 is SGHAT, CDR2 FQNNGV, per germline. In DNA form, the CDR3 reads TGTGCCAGCCGCACGACTGGCGGCGATGAGCAGTTCTTC. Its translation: CASRTTGGDEQFF.